Below are 30 T cell receptor beta chains sequenced from a single sample in a study of cytomegalovirus exposure and HLA in healthy donors. The PCR was carried out with 60 Vbeta primers and 13 Jbeta primers. Profiling relied on immunoSEQ multiplex PCR, and the TCRdb table lists in-frame clones only, not all of them. The top ten hold about 0.8% of the sample, which has some 110,000 clones, just over 70% seen once. The sequenced sample consisted of PBMCs. Source of these receptors: a boy aged 5 to 17 in good health and CMV-seronegative.

This chain links TRBV2 with TRBJ2-5; D uncertain. In germline, CDR1 is SNHLY, CDR2 FYNNEI. The CDR3 runs 13 residues. V was pared by 5 bases and J by 4 bases, with 11 bases between. The CDR3 protein is CASSYLVGETQYF. CDR3 bases: TGTGCCAGCAGTTATCTAGTGGGAGAGACCCAGTACTTC.

The chain recombines TRBV27 with TRBJ1-2; D is undetermined. The CDR3 is 16 residues long. CDR1 and CDR2 (germline): MNHEY, SMNVEV (reference sequence). Trimming stripped 0 bases from V and 4 bases from J, with 15 bases between. The CDR3 reads CASSLSSGDLPYGYTF. Written as DNA, the CDR3 is TGTGCCAGCAGTTTATCGAGCGGGGATTTACCCTATGGCTACACCTTC.

The chain is built from TRBV4-1 and TRBJ2-2; D might be TRBD2 (6 bases). V was shortened by 4 bases and J by 1 base, with 16 bases between the two germline ends. CDR1 is MGHRA, CDR2 YSYEKL, per germline. This CDR3 has 17 amino acids. The CDR3 bases are TGCGCCAGCAGCCGACCGCCCCGGGACTGGAACACCGGGGAGCTGTTTTTT. Translation gives CASSRPPRDWNTGELFF.

V and J are TRBV7-9 and TRBJ1-1; tentative D call: TRBD1 (6 bases). The V end lost 5 bases, the J end lost 5 bases, and 24 bases lay between the germline ends. The germline gives CDR1 SEHNR, CDR2 FQNEAQ (reference sequence). CDR3 length: 17 residues. The CDR3 DNA follows: TGTGCCAGCAGCCCACTTGTCGCCTGGACAGAGGCTACTGAAGCTTTCTTT. As protein: CASSPLVAWTEATEAFF.

The chain is built from TRBV7-3 and TRBJ2-1, with TRBD1 as a possible D gene (6 bases). V lost 1 base and J lost 7, with 14 bases in between. This CDR3 contains 15 residues. Germline V gene data show CDR1 as SGHTA and CDR2 as FQGTGA. The CDR3 here is CASSLRGQPLNEQFF. The DNA for the CDR3 is TGTGCCAGCAGCTTAAGAGGACAGCCTTTGAATGAGCAGTTCTTC.

The chain has TRBV6-5 and TRBJ1-1; 10 positions match TRBD1. Germline-derived CDR1 and CDR2 are MNHEY and SVGAGI. This CDR3 spans 13 amino acids. V lost 7 bases and J lost 4; bases outside the gene matches: 3. The CDR3 bases are TGTGCCAGCACTAGGACAGGGGGCACTGAAGCTTTCTTT. This encodes CASTRTGGTEAFF.

The J gene is TRBJ2-2, the V gene TRBV6-1; 8 bases align to TRBD1. CDR1 is MNHNS and CDR2 is SASEGT in the germline V gene. The trim removed 5 bases at V and 3 bases at J, leaving 5 bases unmatched. This CDR3 is built from 15 residues. CDR3 in amino acids: CASSTGTGDTGELFF. CDR3 bases: TGTGCCAGCAGTACCGGGACAGGCGACACCGGGGAGCTGTTTTTT.

This clone was seen only once. The rearrangement links TRBV6-6 to TRBJ2-5; maybe TRBD2 (5 bases). The CDR3 runs 16 residues. V lost 2 bases and J 2 bases, leaving 15 bases between the germline ends. Germline V lookup: CDR1 MNHNY, CDR2 SVGAGI (reference sequence). CDR3 coding DNA: TGTGCCAGCAGTTACCCTAGCCAGGCCCTTCAAGAGACCCAGTACTTC. It translates to CASSYPSQALQETQYF.

There are a few counts of this clone. V and J are TRBV10-3 and TRBJ2-7, with TRBD2 as a possible D gene (7 bases). CDR1 is ENHRY and CDR2 is SYGVKD in the germline V gene. The CDR3 length is 14 residues. Trimming left V 4 bases short and J 5 bases short, with 15 bases between. CDR3 bases: TGTGCCATCAGTGTAGGGGGAGGGCCAAACGAGCAGTACTTC. Protein: CAISVGGGPNEQYF.

This chain links TRBV5-1 with TRBJ2-5; D is perhaps TRBD1 (5 bases). The germline gives CDR1 SGHRS, CDR2 YFSETQ. V was clipped by 1 base and J by 1 base, with 8 bases between them. The CDR3 runs to 14 residues. CDR3 loop: CASSLQGFQETQYF. The CDR3 region has the DNA TGCGCCAGCAGCTTGCAGGGATTCCAAGAGACCCAGTACTTC.

On this clone: A junction end diverges from the germline sequence, so it may reflect a read error. The same CDR3 is also encoded by other DNA sequences in this sample. The rearrangement links TRBV11-3 to TRBJ2-7; 9 nucleotides line up with TRBD1. CDR1 SGHNT and CDR2 YENEEA come from the germline V gene. The CDR3 is 15 residues long. CDR3 sequence (DNA): TGCGCCAGCAGCTTAGGACAGGGGCGTTGGGACGAGCAGTACTTC. Translated, it gives CASSLGQGRWDEQYF.

V gene TRBV10-1 combines with J gene TRBJ2-7; D perhaps matches TRBD1 (6 bases). Trimming stripped 1 base from V and 7 bases from J, with 14 bases between. The germline gives CDR1 WNHNN, CDR2 SYGVQD (reference sequence). The CDR3 consists of 14 residues. In DNA, the CDR3 is TGCGCCAGCAGTGAGTACTCACAGGGTCGGGAGCAGTACTTC. It specifies CASSEYSQGREQYF.

V usage is TRBV4-1 and J usage is TRBJ2-1; TRBD2 matches 7 bases. The CDR3 loop spans 14 amino acids. From germline, CDR1 is MGHRA and CDR2 YSYEKL. V was pared by 4 bases and J by 10 bases, with 10 bases of the junction left unmatched. Here the CDR3 reads CASSPRDYKGEQFF. The CDR3 DNA follows: TGCGCCAGCAGCCCAAGGGACTACAAAGGGGAGCAGTTCTTC.

The CDR3 is CASKISGTGRSPLHF. For the CDR3, the DNA is TGTGCCAGTAAAATTTCCGGGACAGGGAGGTCACCCCTCCACTTT. The chain recombines TRBV6-5 with TRBJ1-6; 9 nucleotides match TRBD1. CDR3 length: 15 residues. After removal of 9 bases from V and 10 bases from J, the junction contained 13 bases not matched to a gene. CDR1 is MNHEY and CDR2 is SVGAGI in the germline V gene.

This chain joins TRBV10-1 and TRBJ2-1, with 9 bases aligning to TRBD1. The V and J ends lost 2 bases and 6 bases, in that order; junction bases with no gene match: 5. Germline V gene sequence: CDR1 WNHNN, CDR2 SYGVQD (reference sequence). The CDR3 sequence is 15 residues long. CDR3 sequence (DNA): TGCGCCAGCAGTGAGCCGGGACAGGGACGCAATGAGCAGTTCTTC. Translation: CASSEPGQGRNEQFF.

The J gene is TRBJ1-5, the V gene TRBV12-5; D might be TRBD1 (6 bases). Germline lookup yields CDR1 LGHNT and CDR2 FRNRAP. V was shortened by 7 bases and J by 5 bases, with 18 bases between the two germline ends. The CDR3 totals 15 residues. CDR3 DNA: TGTGCTAGTGCCATTGGGGACACTGCCTATCAGCCCCAGCATTTT. This codes for CASAIGDTAYQPQHF.

In its sample, this clone was seen a few times. The chain employs TRBV6-4 and TRBJ1-2; 8 bases are a match to TRBD1. CDR3 length equals 15 residues. J was trimmed by 7 bases and V by 0 bases; bases with no gene match: 7. Germline V gives CDR1 MRHNA, CDR2 SNTAGT. Here the CDR3 DNA reads TGTGCCAGCAGTGACTCTGAAGGGACAGGCAGTGGCTACACCTTC. Its translation is CASSDSEGTGSGYTF.

CDR3 residues: CASSALRDRGAQYF. The CDR3 DNA is TGTGCCAGCAGCGCACTACGGGACAGGGGGGCCCAGTACTTC. The rearrangement links TRBV9 to TRBJ2-5; 11 bases line up with TRBD1. The CDR3 consists of 14 residues. In germline, CDR1 is SGDLS, CDR2 YYNGEE. J gave up 9 bases and V 3 bases, and 7 bases lay outside the gene matches.

V is TRBV27 and J is TRBJ1-1; tentative D call: TRBD1 (6 bases). The CDR3 is 13 amino acids. V was shortened by 6 bases and J by 3 bases, with 11 bases between the two germline ends. The germline CDR1 and CDR2 sequences are MNHEY and SMNVEV (reference sequence). The CDR3 DNA follows: TGTGCCAGCAGGCACAGGGATTACACTGAAGCTTTCTTT. Amino acid sequence: CASRHRDYTEAFF.

The CDR3 protein is CASSPLRDSYEQYF. Written as DNA, the CDR3 is TGTGCCAGCAGTCCTCTCAGGGACTCCTACGAGCAGTACTTC. The chain recombines TRBV6-5 with TRBJ2-7; D perhaps matches TRBD1 (5 bases). This CDR3 is built from 14 residues. Trimming removed 5 bases from V and 0 bases from J, with 11 bases in between. The germline CDR1 and CDR2 sequences are MNHEY and SVGAGI.

The V and J genes are TRBV21-1 and TRBJ1-5; TRBD1, as called in the table, went unchecked against the DNA. TRBV21-1 is a recognized pseudogene. The CDR3 covers 16 residues. CDR3 in DNA: TGTGCCAGCAGCAAAGGACCCCAGGGGGAATATCAGCCCCAGCATTTT. It codes for CASSKGPQGEYQPQHF.

V and J are TRBV7-2 and TRBJ2-5; 7 nucleotides agree with TRBD1. After removal of 5 bases from V and 6 bases from J, the junction contained 9 bases not matched to a gene. The CDR3 runs to 14 residues. Germline CDR1 SGHTA, CDR2 FQGNSA. CDR3 nucleotide sequence: TGTGCCAGCAGCCAGACAGGGAAGGAAAAGACCCAGTACTTC. Protein product: CASSQTGKEKTQYF. The full variable domain, completed using reference TRBV7-2 and TRBJ2-5, is GAGVSQSPSNKVTEKGKDVELRCDPISGHTALYWYRQSLGQGLEFLIYFQGNSAPDKSGLPSDRFSAERTGGSVSTLTIQRTQQEDSAVYLCASSQTGKEKTQYFGPGTRLLVL.

The J gene is TRBJ1-5, the V gene TRBV9; perhaps TRBD1 as D (5 bases). The CDR3 sequence is 15 residues long. Trimming removed 3 bases from V and 5 bases from J, with 15 bases in between. Germline V gene data show CDR1 as SGDLS and CDR2 as YYNGEE. The CDR3 region is CASSAHPGGDQPQHF. In nucleotides, the CDR3 is TGTGCCAGCAGCGCTCACCCTGGAGGGGATCAGCCCCAGCATTTT.

The rearrangement links TRBV18 to TRBJ2-6, with 9 bases that match TRBD1. This CDR3 has 16 amino acids. Germline V gene sequence: CDR1 KGHSH, CDR2 LQKENI. Unmatched junction bases numbered 2, after V lost 3 bases and J lost 2 bases. The CDR3 sequence: CASSPNRGPGANVLTF. The CDR3 coding sequence is TGTGCCAGCTCACCGAACAGGGGGCCTGGGGCCAACGTCCTGACTTTC.

The chain uses TRBV6-4 and TRBJ2-5; D not certain. V was shortened by 2 bases and J by 5 bases, with 18 bases between the two germline ends. The CDR3 consists of 16 residues. Germline assignment: CDR1 MRHNA and CDR2 SNTAGT. CDR3 residues: CASSDEGVPGWETQYF. The CDR3 DNA reads as TGTGCCAGCAGTGACGAAGGAGTTCCCGGGTGGGAGACCCAGTACTTC.

The J gene is TRBJ2-7, the V gene TRBV5-8; maybe TRBD2 (5 bases). The CDR3 loop spans 15 amino acids. With 0 bases removed from V and 3 bases from J, the gap between germline ends came to 13 bases. Germline loops: CDR1 SGHTS, CDR2 YDEGEE. This CDR3 reads CASSLVFAGIYEQYF. CDR3 bases: TGTGCCAGCAGCTTGGTATTTGCCGGGATCTACGAGCAGTACTTC.

In its sample, this clone was seen once. The J gene is TRBJ1-5, the V gene TRBV7-2; D is possibly TRBD1 (5 bases). V was pared by 5 bases and J by 6 bases, with 11 bases between. Germline CDR1 SGHTA, CDR2 FQGNSA. This CDR3 has 13 residues. The CDR3 DNA reads as TGTGCCAGCAGCCAGTGGGGGGGTCAGCCCCAGCATTTT. Its translation is CASSQWGGQPQHF.

The J gene is TRBJ1-1, the V gene TRBV7-2; unclear D gene. The CDR3 is 13 amino acids. The V gene's germline CDR1 is SGHTA and CDR2 FQGNSA. V lost 3 bases, J lost 3 bases, and 8 bases lay in between. The CDR3 coding sequence is TGTGCCAGCAGCTTCTACCAATACACTGAAGCTTTCTTT. It is translated as CASSFYQYTEAFF.

V gene TRBV28 combines with J gene TRBJ1-1; 7 bases agree with TRBD1. In germline, CDR1 is MDHEN, CDR2 SYDVKM. Losses at the gene ends were 4 bases for V and 5 bases for J; bases not matched to a gene: 7. The CDR3 has 14 amino acids. In nucleotides, the CDR3 is TGTGCCAGCAGTTCCACAGGGGCGAGGACTGAAGCTTTCTTT. Its protein product is CASSSTGARTEAFF.

J is TRBJ2-7 and V is TRBV28; D possibly matches TRBD1 or TRBD2 (9 bases each). CDR1 MDHEN and CDR2 SYDVKM come from the germline V gene. Deletions cut 5 bases from V and 5 bases from J, with 34 bases between. This CDR3 comprises 20 residues. The CDR3 sequence is CASSLRYRGRGREGAHEQYF. The CDR3 coding sequence is TGTGCCAGCAGTCTCCGGTACAGGGGGCGTGGGCGGGAGGGGGCCCACGAGCAGTACTTC. Complete variable domain (other parts from reference TRBV28 and TRBJ2-7): DVKVTQSSRYLVKRTGEKVFLECVQDMDHENMFWYRQDPGLGLRLIYFSYDVKMKEKGDIPEGYSVSREKKERFSLILESASTNQTSMYLCASSLRYRGRGREGAHEQYFGPGTRLTVT.